These T cell receptor beta chains were read from a single sample in a study of blood T cell repertoires in COVID-19. The data were produced by immunoSEQ multiplex PCR, yet TCRdb's version contains in-frame clones alone and is incomplete. This table has 100,000 or so clones, 75% to 90% appearing once. Sequenced sample: peripheral blood. These TCRs come from a human donor in a cohort sampled during active COVID-19. CDR3s include the opening cysteine and the closing phenylalanine or tryptophan. A D gene is named only where the DNA matches it firmly. Size values are once, few and many counts, or a class for expanded clones, and some rows have none.

DNA	CDR3	size	D	J	V
TGTGCCTGGAGTGTCCCCGCCTACAATCAGCCCCAGCATTTT	CAWSVPAYNQPQHF	NA	NA	TRBJ1-5	TRBV30
TGCGCCAGCCAACCCGGGACAGGACATAATCAGCCCCAGCATTTT	CASQPGTGHNQPQHF	NA	TRBD1	TRBJ1-5	TRBV5-1
TGCAGCGTCCGGGACAGAAATAGCAATCAGCCCCAGCATTTT	CSVRDRNSNQPQHF	NA	TRBD1	TRBJ1-5	TRBV29-1
TGTGCCAGCAGCGTACTAACTCAAGAGACCCAGTACTTC	CASSVLTQETQYF	NA	NA	TRBJ2-5	TRBV9
TGTGCCAGCAGTTTATTGGCAGGGGTCTATGGCTACACCTTC	CASSLLAGVYGYTF	NA	NA	TRBJ1-2	TRBV27
TGTGCCAGCAGCTCCCTACGACAGGGAGTTAATCAGCCCCAGCATTTT	CASSSLRQGVNQPQHF	NA	TRBD1	TRBJ1-5	TRBV28
TGTGCCAGCAGTACTCTTGCGGGGGCGGATCAGCCCCAGCATTTT	CASSTLAGADQPQHF	NA	NA	TRBJ1-5	TRBV28
TGTGCCAGCACCCCGTTAGCGGGGGGTCCCGGGCAGTATTTT	CASTPLAGGPGQYF	few	TRBD2	TRBJ2-3	TRBV27
TGTGCCAGCAGCCCGGACAGCCCCCTTTCCTACTTC	CASSPDSPLSYF	NA	NA	TRBJ2-7	TRBV7-9
TGCAGTGCTAGTGTTAGGATTGGGAACCCAGGGACCTTC	CSASVRIGNPGTF	NA	NA	TRBJ1-2	TRBV20-1
TGCGCCAGCAGGATGGAGGGCAGCATGAACACTGAAGCTTTCTTT	CASRMEGSMNTEAFF	NA	NA	TRBJ1-1	TRBV5-1
TGTGCCAGCAGCCAGACCCCCGGGGTCACTGAGCAGTTCTTC	CASSQTPGVTEQFF	NA	NA	TRBJ2-1	TRBV3-1/TRBV3-2
TGTGCCAGCCGCCTGACAGGGGGCGACGAGCAGTACTTC	CASRLTGGDEQYF	NA	TRBD1	TRBJ2-7	TRBV18
TGTGCCAGCAGCCAAGTTCAGCGACTGGAGGGGACCCAGTACTTC	CASSQVQRLEGTQYF	NA	NA	TRBJ2-5	TRBV14
TGTGCCAGCAGCGGTTACGATAGCGGCTACGAGCAGTACTTC	CASSGYDSGYEQYF	NA	NA	TRBJ2-7	TRBV7-6
TGTGCCAGCAGTACGGACAGGCGGCATCAGCCCCAGCATTTT	CASSTDRRHQPQHF	NA	TRBD1	TRBJ1-5	TRBV6-2/TRBV6-3
TGTGCCAGTAGTATGGGCTCACGGACCTACAATGAGCAGTTCTTC	CASSMGSRTYNEQFF	NA	NA	TRBJ2-1	TRBV19
TGCAGTGCCTGGGACAGGGCTGGCTACACCTTC	CSAWDRAGYTF	NA	TRBD1	TRBJ1-2	TRBV20-1
TGTGCCAGCAGCTTCGGGACTAGCGAATACGAGCAGTACTTC	CASSFGTSEYEQYF	NA	TRBD2	TRBJ2-7	TRBV5-4
TGCGCCAGCAGCTTGGTCCGGGGACAGGGAGAGACAGATACGCAGTATTTT	CASSLVRGQGETDTQYF	once	TRBD1	TRBJ2-3	TRBV5-1
TGTGCCACTATGGACAGACTTACGCAAGAGACCCAGTACTTC	CATMDRLTQETQYF	NA	NA	TRBJ2-5	TRBV2
TGTGCCACGGACAGGGCGGGTCAGCCCCAGCATTTT	CATDRAGQPQHF	NA	TRBD1	TRBJ1-5	TRBV6-5
TGTGCCAGCTCACCTATTAGTCGTAACACTGAAGCTTTCTTT	CASSPISRNTEAFF	once	NA	TRBJ1-1	TRBV18
TGTGCCTGGAGTCTGACAGTTCCCACTAATTCACCCCTCCACTTT	CAWSLTVPTNSPLHF	NA	NA	TRBJ1-6	TRBV30
TGTGCCAGCAGCTTAGCTGGACAGGGCTACGAGCAGTACTTC	CASSLAGQGYEQYF	NA	TRBD1	TRBJ2-7	TRBV7-8
TGTGCCAGCTCACCTCTGGGGGCGAGCGGGGAGCTGTTTTTT	CASSPLGASGELFF	NA	NA	TRBJ2-2	TRBV18
TGTGCCAGCAGCTTCGGACAGGATCCAGATACGCAGTATTTT	CASSFGQDPDTQYF	NA	TRBD1	TRBJ2-3	TRBV7-2
TGTGCCAGCAGTGGAGGGGGCCCATGGTCCAATGAGCAGTTCTTC	CASSGGGPWSNEQFF	NA	TRBD1	TRBJ2-1	TRBV2
TGTGCCAGCAGCAGATCCGGGACAGGGGGCTACGAGCAGTACTTC	CASSRSGTGGYEQYF	NA	TRBD1	TRBJ2-7	TRBV6-5
TGCGCCAGCAGCCAAGTCCTCTTGACAGGGGACTATGGCTACACCTTC	CASSQVLLTGDYGYTF	NA	TRBD1	TRBJ1-2	TRBV4-1
TGTGCCAGCAGCTTAAGAGGTGGGGAGACCCAGTACTTC	CASSLRGGETQYF	NA	NA	TRBJ2-5	TRBV7-2
TGCGCCAGCAGCTCCTCCTCGGTAGGGGGCGAGCAGTACTTC	CASSSSSVGGEQYF	NA	NA	TRBJ2-7	TRBV5-1
TGTGCCACCAGCCCGGGGTTTAACTATGGCTACACCTTC	CATSPGFNYGYTF	NA	NA	TRBJ1-2	TRBV15
TGTGCCAGCAGCCAAGAGGCTACAGATACGCAGTATTTT	CASSQEATDTQYF	NA	NA	TRBJ2-3	TRBV4-2
TGTGCCAGCAGCTTTTACGAGGGTTTCAATGAGCAGTTCTTC	CASSFYEGFNEQFF	NA	NA	TRBJ2-1	TRBV5-5
TGCGCCAGCAGCCAAGGGGTAGCTCTTAACTATGGCTACACCTTC	CASSQGVALNYGYTF	NA	NA	TRBJ1-2	TRBV4-1
TGCGCCAGCAGTATTTCGGACAGGGGTTTCGCTGGGGCCAACGTCCTGACTTTC	CASSISDRGFAGANVLTF	NA	TRBD1	TRBJ2-6	TRBV5-1
TGTGCCATCAGTGAAGGGCTGGTGGGGGCTGGCTACACCTTC	CAISEGLVGAGYTF	NA	NA	TRBJ1-2	TRBV10-3
TGCGCCAGCAGCTTGGTACAGCAGGGAGAGACCCAGTACTTC	CASSLVQQGETQYF	NA	NA	TRBJ2-5	TRBV5-1
TGTGCCAGCAGCTTAACCGGGACAGGGGGCTATGGCTACACCTTC	CASSLTGTGGYGYTF	NA	TRBD1	TRBJ1-2	TRBV7-9
TGTGCCAGCAGTTACCTCACCGGGACAGGGGGCTTCGGTCAGCCCCAGCATTTT	CASSYLTGTGGFGQPQHF	NA	TRBD1	TRBJ1-5	TRBV6-2/TRBV6-3
TGTGCCAGCAGCGCCCCGACTAGCGGGGGGGGTAATACCGGGGAGCTGTTTTTT	CASSAPTSGGGNTGELFF	NA	TRBD2	TRBJ2-2	TRBV5-4
TGTGCCAGCAGTTACGGTCTCCAAGCCTATGGCTACACCTTC	CASSYGLQAYGYTF	NA	NA	TRBJ1-2	TRBV6-2/TRBV6-3
TGTGCCATCAGTGACTGGACAGGGGATTCACCCCTCCACTTT	CAISDWTGDSPLHF	NA	TRBD1	TRBJ1-6	TRBV10-3